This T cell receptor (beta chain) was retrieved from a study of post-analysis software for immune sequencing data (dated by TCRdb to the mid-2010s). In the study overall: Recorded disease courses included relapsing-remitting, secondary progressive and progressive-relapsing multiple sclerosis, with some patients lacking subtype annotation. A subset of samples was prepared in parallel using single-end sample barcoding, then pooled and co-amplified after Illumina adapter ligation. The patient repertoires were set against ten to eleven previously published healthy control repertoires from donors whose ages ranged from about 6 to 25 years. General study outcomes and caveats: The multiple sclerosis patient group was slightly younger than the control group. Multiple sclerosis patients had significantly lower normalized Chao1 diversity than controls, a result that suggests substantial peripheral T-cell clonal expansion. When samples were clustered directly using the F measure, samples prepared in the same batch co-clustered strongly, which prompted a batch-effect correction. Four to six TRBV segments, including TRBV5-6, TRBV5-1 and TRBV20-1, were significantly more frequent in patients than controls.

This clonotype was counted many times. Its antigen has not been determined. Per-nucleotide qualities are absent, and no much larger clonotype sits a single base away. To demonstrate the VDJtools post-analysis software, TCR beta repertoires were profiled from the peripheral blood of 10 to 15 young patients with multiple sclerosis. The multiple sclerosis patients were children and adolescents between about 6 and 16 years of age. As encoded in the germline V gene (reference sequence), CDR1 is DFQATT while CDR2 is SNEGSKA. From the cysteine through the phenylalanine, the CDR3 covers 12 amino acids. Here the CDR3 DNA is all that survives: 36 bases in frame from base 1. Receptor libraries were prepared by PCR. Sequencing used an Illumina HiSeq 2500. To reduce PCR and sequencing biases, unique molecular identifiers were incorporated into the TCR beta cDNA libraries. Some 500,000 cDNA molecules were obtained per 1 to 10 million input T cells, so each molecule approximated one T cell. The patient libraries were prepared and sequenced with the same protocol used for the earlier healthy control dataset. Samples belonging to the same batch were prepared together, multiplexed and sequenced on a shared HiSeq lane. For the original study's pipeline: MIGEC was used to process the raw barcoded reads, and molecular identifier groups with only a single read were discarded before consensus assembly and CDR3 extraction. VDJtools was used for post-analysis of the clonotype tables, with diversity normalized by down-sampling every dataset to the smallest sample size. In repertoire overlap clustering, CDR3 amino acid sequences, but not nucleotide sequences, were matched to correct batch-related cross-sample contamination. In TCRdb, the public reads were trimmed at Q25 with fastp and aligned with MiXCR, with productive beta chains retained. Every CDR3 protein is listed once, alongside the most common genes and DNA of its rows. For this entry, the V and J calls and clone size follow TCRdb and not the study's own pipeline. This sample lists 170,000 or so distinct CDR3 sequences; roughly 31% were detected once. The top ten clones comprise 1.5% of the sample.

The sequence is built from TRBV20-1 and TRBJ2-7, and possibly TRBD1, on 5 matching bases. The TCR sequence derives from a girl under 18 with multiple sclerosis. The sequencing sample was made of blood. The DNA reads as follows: TGCAGAGTGGGGCAGACCTCCTACGAGCAGTACTTC. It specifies CRVGQTSYEQYF.